The 21 T cell receptor beta chains listed next were all sequenced from one sample in a study of cytomegalovirus exposure and HLA in healthy donors. PCR amplification relied on 60 Vbeta primers (plus 13 Jbeta primers). Repertoires were generated with immunoSEQ multiplex PCR, while TCRdb's copy carries only in-frame clones and drops some. The top ten clones hold roughly a fifth of a sample with more than 50,000 clones, 70% of them seen once. Material for sequencing was PBMCs. These receptor sequences come from a woman in her sixties in good health and CMV-seropositive.

The chain combines TRBV27 with TRBJ2-1; D gene uncertain. This CDR3 region has 11 residues. Per germline, CDR1 MNHEY and CDR2 SMNVEV (reference sequence). Trimming pared 5 bases from V and 6 bases from J, leaving 5 bases between. CDR3 DNA: TGTGCCAGCAGTGACACCAATGAGCAGTTCTTC. Protein product: CASSDTNEQFF.

The chain carries TRBV5-1 and TRBJ1-2; 7 nucleotides line up with TRBD1. Germline CDR1 and CDR2: SGHRS and YFSETQ. This CDR3 has 14 amino acids. V trimming: 5 bases; J trimming: 4 bases; junction bases outside the gene matches: 8. The CDR3 sequence is CASRTTGAGYGYTF. The CDR3 DNA reads TGCGCCAGCAGGACCACAGGGGCCGGCTATGGCTACACCTTC.

Turning to this clone: The junction differs from germline at one of its ends, possibly a read error. This chain uses TRBV7-9 with TRBJ1-2; D may be TRBD1 (6 bases). The CDR3 totals 14 residues. The V gene's germline CDR1 is SEHNR and CDR2 FQNEAQ (reference sequence). This chain's CDR3 is CSSSLGGVNYGYTF. The DNA for the CDR3 is TGTTCCAGCAGCTTAGGGGGGGTTAACTATGGCTACACCTTC.

This rearrangement joins TRBV28 to TRBJ2-1; D is uncertain. This CDR3 is built from 14 residues. CDR1 is MDHEN and CDR2 is SYDVKM in the germline V gene. Trimming pared 2 bases from V and 5 bases from J, leaving 10 bases between. CDR3 coding DNA: TGTGCCAGCAGTTTAGGCCCTGTAAACAATGAGCAGTTCTTC. Protein product: CASSLGPVNNEQFF.

The chain is built from TRBV19 and TRBJ1-2; D might be TRBD1 (6 bases). The CDR3 covers 13 residues. V shed 8 bases and J shed 8 bases, with 18 bases lying between them. Germline V gives CDR1 LNHDA, CDR2 SQIVND (reference sequence). CDR3: CASVRDKGSGYTF. The CDR3 DNA follows: TGTGCCAGTGTCCGGGACAAGGGGTCGGGCTACACCTTC.

This clone was seen once. V is TRBV14 and J is TRBJ1-2; 7 positions agree with TRBD1. After removal of 2 bases from V and 7 bases from J, the junction contained 4 bases not matched to a gene. This CDR3 contains 13 residues. Looked up from germline, CDR1 is SGHDN and CDR2 is FVKESK. CDR3: CASSQQTGSGYTF. The CDR3 coding sequence is TGTGCCAGCAGCCAACAGACAGGGAGTGGCTACACCTTC.

This chain links TRBV9 with TRBJ2-3; possible D gene TRBD1, 6 bases. Germline V gene sequence: CDR1 SGDLS, CDR2 YYNGEE. The CDR3 contains 15 residues. Trimming took 4 bases from V and 0 from J, leaving 12 bases between them. The CDR3 reads CASSLQGRSTDTQYF. CDR3 sequence (DNA): TGTGCCAGCAGCTTACAGGGACGAAGCACAGATACGCAGTATTTT.

The chain couples TRBV30 to TRBJ2-5; perhaps TRBD2 as D (6 bases). The J call may be mistaken, given a closer DNA end match to TRBJ2-7. CDR3 length: 13 residues. Germline CDR1 GTSNPN, CDR2 SVGIG (reference sequence). CDR3 bases: TGTGCCTGGAGTTTAAGGGACTCTGGCGAGCAGTACTTC. Translation gives CAWSLRDSGEQYF.

This clone was seen more than once but under ten times. The gene calls are TRBV4-1 and TRBJ2-7; TRBD1 agrees at 10 bases. The junction had 9 bases not matched to a gene; V was cut back by 4 bases and J by 3 bases. CDR1 and CDR2 from the germline V gene are MGHRA and YSYEKL. The CDR3 totals 16 residues. CDR3 region: CASSRSGRTGGYEQYF. In nucleotides, the CDR3 is TGCGCCAGCAGCCGGTCAGGTCGGACAGGGGGCTACGAGCAGTACTTC.

This clone has only a few counts. This chain links TRBV30 with TRBJ1-2; TRBD1 might be the D (6 bases). Trimming stripped 2 bases from V and 4 bases from J, with 8 bases between. Germline lookup yields CDR1 GTSNPN and CDR2 SVGIG (reference sequence). This CDR3 region has 12 residues. The CDR3 protein is CAWSQGLYGYTF. Here the CDR3 DNA reads TGTGCCTGGAGTCAGGGGCTCTATGGCTACACCTTC.

V gene TRBV7-2 combines with J gene TRBJ1-1; 7 bases agree with TRBD1. The V and J ends lost 0 bases and 8 bases, in that order; junction bases with no gene match: 3. The CDR3 runs to 13 residues. CDR1 and CDR2 (germline): SGHTA, FQGNSA. The CDR3 sequence is CASSLAVQGEAFF. In DNA, the CDR3 is TGTGCCAGCAGCTTAGCGGTACAGGGGGAAGCTTTCTTT.

This clone was observed a few times. J is TRBJ2-7 and V is TRBV12-2; the table's D call, TRBD1, has no DNA check behind it. TRBV12-2 is a pseudogene segment. This CDR3 has 11 amino acids. The CDR3 region has the DNA TGTGCAAGTCGCCCCACACAAGAGCAGTACTTC. Protein product: CASRPTQEQYF.

The rearrangement joins TRBV9 to TRBJ1-6; 10 bases match TRBD1. This CDR3 is 18 amino acids long. Germline CDR1 reads SGDLS; CDR2 reads YYNGEE. J lost 1 base, V lost 3 bases, and 7 bases had no gene match. The CDR3 sequence: CASSAFRTGGSYNSPLHF. The CDR3 bases are TGTGCCAGCAGCGCCTTTCGGACAGGGGGTTCCTATAATTCACCCCTCCACTTT.

Details on this clone: The sample contains more than one DNA sequence encoding this CDR3. CDR3 DNA: TGTGCCTGGAACCTCGGACAGGTGAACACTGAAGCTTTCTTT. Protein: CAWNLGQVNTEAFF. The chain is built from TRBV30 and TRBJ1-1; 7 positions agree with TRBD1. From germline, CDR1 is GTSNPN and CDR2 SVGIG (reference sequence). V trimming: 4 bases; J trimming: 0 bases; junction bases outside the gene matches: 5. This CDR3 is 14 amino acids long. Full variable domain (missing parts from reference TRBV30 and TRBJ1-1): SQTIHQWPATLVQPVGSPLSLECTVEGTSNPNLYWYRQAAGRGLQLLFYSVGIGQISSEVPQNLSASRPQDRQFILSSKKLLLSDSGFYLCAWNLGQVNTEAFFGQGTRLTVV.

This clone was counted ten times or more. The CDR3 loop is CASSRRDNTEAFF. Here the CDR3 DNA reads TGTGCCAGCAGCCGCCGGGATAACACTGAAGCTTTCTTT. The V gene is TRBV4-2, the J gene TRBJ1-1, with D unresolved. Trimming removed 4 bases at V and 2 bases at J, with 8 bases between. The CDR3 totals 13 residues. Germline-derived CDR1 and CDR2 are LGHNA and YNFKEQ.

The chain recombines TRBV5-1 with TRBJ1-4; the D is unclear. This CDR3 region has 12 residues. Germline V gives CDR1 SGHRS, CDR2 YFSETQ. Trimming removed 4 bases at V and 8 bases at J, with 9 bases between. The CDR3: CASSLDLEKLFF. CDR3 DNA sequence: TGCGCCAGCAGCCTAGACCTGGAAAAACTGTTTTTT.

This chain's CDR3 is CASSLMAGGTDTQYF. Written as DNA, the CDR3 is TGTGCCAGCAGTTTGATGGCGGGGGGCACAGATACGCAGTATTTT. The genes are TRBV28 and TRBJ2-3; TRBD2 agrees at 7 bases. The CDR3 covers 15 residues. With V trimmed by 3 bases and J by 1 base, 4 bases remained unmatched. The germline CDR1 and CDR2 sequences are MDHEN and SYDVKM.

The chain carries TRBV27 and TRBJ2-7; TRBD1 matches 7 bases. This CDR3 is built from 14 residues. The junction had 5 bases not matched to a gene; V was cut back by 3 bases and J by 3 bases. Per germline, CDR1 MNHEY and CDR2 SMNVEV (reference sequence). This CDR3 reads CASSFLGQSYEQYF. The CDR3 DNA reads TGTGCCAGCAGTTTCTTGGGACAGAGCTACGAGCAGTACTTC.

This chain's CDR3 is CATSRETGTSNTGELFF. CDR3 coding DNA: TGTGCCACCAGCAGAGAAACCGGGACAAGTAACACCGGGGAGCTGTTTTTT. This chain links TRBV15 with TRBJ2-2, with D possibly TRBD1 on 6 matching bases. The CDR3 loop spans 17 amino acids. Trimming took 0 bases from V and 2 from J, leaving 13 bases between them. Germline-derived CDR1 and CDR2 are LNHNV and YYDKDF (reference sequence).

This clone showed up just a few times. The CDR3 loop is CAISGGQGFYEQYF. The CDR3 coding sequence is TGTGCCATCAGTGGGGGACAGGGGTTTTACGAGCAGTACTTC. The chain joins TRBV10-3 to TRBJ2-7; 10 bases agree with TRBD1. CDR1 is ENHRY, CDR2 SYGVKD, per germline. The CDR3 loop spans 14 amino acids. Trimming took 4 bases from V and 4 from J; bases not matched to a gene: 4.

The chain combines TRBV19 with TRBJ2-1; tentatively, D is TRBD2 (5 bases). The CDR3 is made up of 16 amino acids. Per germline, CDR1 LNHDA and CDR2 SQIVND (reference sequence). Between the trimmed V and J ends, which lost 7 bases and 0 bases, there was a span of 16 bases. The CDR3 spells CASTLRIGSSYNEQFF. The CDR3 DNA follows: TGTGCCAGTACTTTACGGATAGGGAGCTCCTACAATGAGCAGTTCTTC.